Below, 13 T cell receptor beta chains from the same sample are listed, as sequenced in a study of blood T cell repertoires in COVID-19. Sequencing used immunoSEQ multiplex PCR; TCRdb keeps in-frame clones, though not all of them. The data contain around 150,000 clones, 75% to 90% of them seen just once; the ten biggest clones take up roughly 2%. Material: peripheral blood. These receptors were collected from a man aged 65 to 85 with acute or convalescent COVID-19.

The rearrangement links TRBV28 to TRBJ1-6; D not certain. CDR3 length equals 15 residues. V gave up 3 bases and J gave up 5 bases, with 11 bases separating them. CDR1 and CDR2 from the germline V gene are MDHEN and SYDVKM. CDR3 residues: CASSLRSVDNSPLHF. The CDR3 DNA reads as TGTGCCAGCAGTTTGCGGAGCGTGGATAATTCACCCCTCCACTTT.

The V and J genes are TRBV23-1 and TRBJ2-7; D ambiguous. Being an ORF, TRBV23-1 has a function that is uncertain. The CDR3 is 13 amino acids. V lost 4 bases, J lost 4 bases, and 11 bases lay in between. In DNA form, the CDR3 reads TGCGCCAGCAGTCCTGTGGGCTGGTACGAGCAGTACTTC. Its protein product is CASSPVGWYEQYF.

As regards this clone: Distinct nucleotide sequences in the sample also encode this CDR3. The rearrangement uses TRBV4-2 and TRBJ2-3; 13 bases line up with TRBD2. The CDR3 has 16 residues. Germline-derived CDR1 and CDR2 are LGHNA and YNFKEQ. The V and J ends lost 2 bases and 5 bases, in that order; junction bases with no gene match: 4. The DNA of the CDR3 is TGTGCCAGCAGCCAAAAACTAGCGGGAGGGGGAGATACGCAGTATTTT. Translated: CASSQKLAGGGDTQYF.

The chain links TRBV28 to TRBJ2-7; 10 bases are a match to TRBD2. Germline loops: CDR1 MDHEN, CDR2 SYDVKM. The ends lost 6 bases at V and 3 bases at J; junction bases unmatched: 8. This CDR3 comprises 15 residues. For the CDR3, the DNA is TGTGCCAGCAGCTCTAGCGGGAGTACCTACTACGAGCAGTACTTC. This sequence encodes CASSSSGSTYYEQYF.

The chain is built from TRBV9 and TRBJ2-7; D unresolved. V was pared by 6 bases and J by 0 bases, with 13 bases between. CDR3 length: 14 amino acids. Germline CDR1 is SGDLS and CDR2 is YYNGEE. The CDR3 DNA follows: TGTGCCAGCACCCCAGACGGGTTCTCCTACGAGCAGTACTTC. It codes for CASTPDGFSYEQYF.

The CDR3 sequence: CASSFGLAATTDTQYF. CDR3 nucleotide sequence: TGCGCCAGCAGCTTCGGGCTAGCGGCGACCACAGATACGCAGTATTTT. V gene TRBV5-1 combines with J gene TRBJ2-3; 7 nucleotides line up with TRBD2. Germline-derived CDR1 and CDR2 are SGHRS and YFSETQ. This CDR3 spans 16 amino acids. V gave up 2 bases and J gave up 2 bases; unmatched junction bases: 8.

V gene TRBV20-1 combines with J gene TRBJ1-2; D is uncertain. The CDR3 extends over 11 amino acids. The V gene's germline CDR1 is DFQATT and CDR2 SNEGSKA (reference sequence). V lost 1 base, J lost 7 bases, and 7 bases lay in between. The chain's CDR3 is CSARAVRGYTF. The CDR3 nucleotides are TGCAGTGCTAGAGCGGTACGTGGCTACACCTTC.

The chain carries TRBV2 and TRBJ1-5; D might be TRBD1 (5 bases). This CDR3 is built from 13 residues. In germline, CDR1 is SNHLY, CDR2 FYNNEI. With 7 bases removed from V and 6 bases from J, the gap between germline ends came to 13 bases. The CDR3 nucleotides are TGTGCCAGCAAGGGGCAGGGCACTCAGCCCCAGCATTTT. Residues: CASKGQGTQPQHF.

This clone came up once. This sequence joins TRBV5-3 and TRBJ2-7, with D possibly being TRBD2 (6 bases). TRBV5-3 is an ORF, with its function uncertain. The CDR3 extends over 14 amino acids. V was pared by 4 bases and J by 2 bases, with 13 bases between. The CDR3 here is CARSHLAYPYEQYF. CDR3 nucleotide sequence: TGTGCCAGAAGCCACCTAGCGTACCCCTACGAGCAGTACTTC.

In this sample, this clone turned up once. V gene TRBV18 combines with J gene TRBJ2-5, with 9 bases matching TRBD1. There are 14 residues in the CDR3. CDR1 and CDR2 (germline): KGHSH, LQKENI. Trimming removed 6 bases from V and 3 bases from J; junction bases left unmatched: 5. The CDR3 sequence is CASSPDRGKETQYF. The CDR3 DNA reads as TGTGCCAGCTCTCCGGACAGGGGAAAAGAGACCCAGTACTTC.

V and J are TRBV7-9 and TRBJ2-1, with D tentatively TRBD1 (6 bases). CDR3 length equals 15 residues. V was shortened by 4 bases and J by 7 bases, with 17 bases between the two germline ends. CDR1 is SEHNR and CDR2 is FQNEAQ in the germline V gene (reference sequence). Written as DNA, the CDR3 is TGTGCCAGCAGCTACACAGGGACCGGTGGTAATGAGCAGTTCTTC. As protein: CASSYTGTGGNEQFF.

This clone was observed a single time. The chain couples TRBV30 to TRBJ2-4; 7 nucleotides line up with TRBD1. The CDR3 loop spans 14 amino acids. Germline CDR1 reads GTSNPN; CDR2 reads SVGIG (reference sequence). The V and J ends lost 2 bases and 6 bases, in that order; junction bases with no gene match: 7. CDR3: CAWSRGLAVNIQYF. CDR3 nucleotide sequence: TGTGCCTGGAGTAGGGGGCTTGCCGTAAACATTCAGTACTTC.

CDR3: CASSGGQGALEKLFF. The CDR3 nucleotides read TGTGCCAGCAGCGGAGGACAGGGGGCGCTTGAAAAACTGTTTTTT. This sequence joins TRBV9 and TRBJ1-4, with 11 bases aligning to TRBD1. The CDR3 sequence is 15 residues long. J lost 7 bases, V lost 3 bases, and 5 bases had no gene match. The germline gives CDR1 SGDLS, CDR2 YYNGEE.